This TCR beta chain was recorded in a study of blood T cell repertoires in COVID-19. Turning to the study itself: Acute and convalescent COVID-19 samples came from the United States, Italy and Spain. The cDNA or gDNA used as material had been derived from T cells, B-cell-depleted T cells, or PBMCs.

Clones were sequenced by immunoSEQ multiplex PCR, and TCRdb holds only the in-frame ones, with some missing. The sample has around 300,000 clones; roughly nine tenths are singletons. Participant-reported clinical history was the basis for cohort assignment. This CDR3 has 14 amino acids. Germline V gene data show CDR1 as LGHNA and CDR2 as YNFKEQ. J gave up 4 bases and V 0 bases, and 0 bases lay outside the gene matches. Input material: PBMCs or T cells enriched from blood (not recorded which). The chain has TRBV4-2 and TRBJ1-5, with 7 nucleotides matching TRBD1. The TCR sequence derives from a woman between 40 and 55 years old who had recovered from COVID-19. The CDR3 DNA follows: TGTGCCAGCAGCCAAGAACAGGGGAATCAGCCCCAGCATTTT. Protein sequence: CASSQEQGNQPQHF.